The rows below give T cell receptor beta chains drawn from one sample of a study of CD8 T cells in Susac syndrome. Each CDR3 protein gets one entry after TCRdb re-called the immunoSEQ multiplex PCR reads with MiXCR. Of roughly 120,000 distinct CDR3 sequences in the sample, around 96% were seen once. Sequencing was done on a sample of CD4+ T cells from PBMCs. The receptors were gathered from a human donor in good health. Each CDR3 is given with its conserved first and last residue. A D gene is named only where the DNA matches it firmly. The listing skips clone size in some rows; elsewhere it reads once, few, many or a size class.

V gene	D gene	clone size	J gene	CDR3 DNA	CDR3 protein
TRBV7-8	-	-	TRBJ2-7	TGTGCCAGCAGCGTAGCGGACTTCGTCTCCTACGAGCAGTACTTC	CASSVADFVSYEQYF
TRBV28	TRBD2	-	TRBJ2-1	TGTGCCAGCCTGAGTAGCGGGGGTTACAATGAGCAGTTCTTC	CASLSSGGYNEQFF
TRBV3-1	TRBD2	once	TRBJ2-7	TGTGCCAGCAGCCAAGAGCCCCTAGCGGGAGTCGGGGAGCAGTACTTC	CASSQEPLAGVGEQYF
TRBV12-3/TRBV12-4	-	-	TRBJ2-1	TGTGCCAGCAGTTTTGTCCAGGGAGCCTACAATGAGCAGTTCTTC	CASSFVQGAYNEQFF
TRBV29-1	TRBD1	once	TRBJ2-5	TGCAGCGTTGGGAGGGAACAGGGGGCGAAGAAGACCCAGTACTTC	CSVGREQGAKKTQYF
TRBV5-6	-	-	TRBJ1-1	TGTGCCAGCAGCCGGGAGGTCTCGAACACTGAAGCTTTCTTT	CASSREVSNTEAFF
TRBV20-1	TRBD1	-	TRBJ1-2	TGCAGTGCGACCGGACAGGAACGTTCCTACACCTTC	CSATGQERSYTF
TRBV6-1	-	-	TRBJ2-5	TGTGCCAGCAGTGAAGAGGGGGGGGCTTACTTC	CASSEEGGAYF
TRBV12-3/TRBV12-4	-	-	TRBJ1-1	TGTGCCAGCAGTCCGGACGGTCCCCCTCTAATGAACACTGAAGCTTTCTTT	CASSPDGPPLMNTEAFF
TRBV20-1	-	-	TRBJ1-1	TGCAGTGCTAGGCAGGGAGGCACTGAAGCTTTCTTT	CSARQGGTEAFF
TRBV27	-	-	TRBJ1-1	TGTGCCAGCAGTTTTGAGGGGCCCTCAACCACTGAAGCTTTCTTT	CASSFEGPSTTEAFF
TRBV23-1	-	-	TRBJ1-2	TGCGCCCGCAGTAGGGGCTACACCTTC	CARSRGYTF
TRBV6-6	TRBD2	-	TRBJ2-7	TGTGCCAGCAGTTATGGCGGGAGCGGTTACGAGCAGTACTTC	CASSYGGSGYEQYF
TRBV7-9	TRBD2	-	TRBJ2-1	TGTGCCAGCAGCTTAGACCACCCGGGACTAGCGGGAAGCAATGAGCAGTTCTTC	CASSLDHPGLAGSNEQFF
TRBV24-1	-	once	TRBJ2-1	TGTGCCACCGGGGGGGCCAATGAGCAGTTCTTC	CATGGANEQFF
TRBV5-1	-	-	TRBJ2-1	TGCGCCAGCAGCCAAACACGGAATGAGCAGTTCTTC	CASSQTRNEQFF
TRBV4-3	TRBD1	-	TRBJ2-5	TGCGCCAGCAGCCAAGAGGGACAGGGGGTCGAGACCCAGTACTTC	CASSQEGQGVETQYF
TRBV29-1	-	once	TRBJ1-1	TGCAGCGGGAGACTCAACACTGAAGCTTTCTTT	CSGRLNTEAFF
TRBV20-1	-	-	TRBJ2-3	TGCAGTGCTAGAGTCACGGGCCGCACAGATACGCAGTATTTT	CSARVTGRTDTQYF
TRBV29-1	-	once	TRBJ1-5	TGCAGCGTTGGGGGACAAGGACACAATCAGCCCCAGCATTTT	CSVGGQGHNQPQHF
TRBV12-3/TRBV12-4	-	-	TRBJ2-5	TGTGCCAGCAGCTTTAGCGGCCAAGAGACCCAGTACTTC	CASSFSGQETQYF
TRBV3-1	TRBD2	-	TRBJ2-3	TGTGCCAGCAGCCAAGGGCCGGGACTAGCGGTGAATACAGATACGCAGTATTTT	CASSQGPGLAVNTDTQYF
TRBV15	TRBD2	-	TRBJ2-1	TGTGCCACCAGCGGACTAGGACTAGCCAATGAGCAGTTCTTC	CATSGLGLANEQFF
TRBV5-6	TRBD1	-	TRBJ2-7	TGTGCCAGCAGCTTGGGTGTGACAGGGTTCTACGAGCAGTACTTC	CASSLGVTGFYEQYF
TRBV2	-	-	TRBJ1-4	TGTGCCAGCAGTTCAGGGCAGCCGCAAAAACTGTTTTTT	CASSSGQPQKLFF
TRBV7-2	TRBD1	-	TRBJ2-7	TGTGCCAGCAGCTTCGGAGGACAGGGGGCTCGAGAGCAGTACTTC	CASSFGGQGAREQYF
TRBV2	-	-	TRBJ1-2	TGTGCCAGCAGTAGGACGCCCAAGAACTATGGCTACACCTTC	CASSRTPKNYGYTF
TRBV25-1	-	-	TRBJ1-2	TGTGCCAGCAGTGATATCGGGACAAATGCTTATGGCTACACCTTC	CASSDIGTNAYGYTF
TRBV7-2	-	-	TRBJ2-7	TGTGCCAGCAGCTTAGGAATGGGCGAGCAGTACTTC	CASSLGMGEQYF
TRBV7-9	-	-	TRBJ2-7	TGTGCCAGCAGGTCCTCGGGGCCAAGCTACGAGCAGTACTTC	CASRSSGPSYEQYF
TRBV7-9	-	once	TRBJ2-7	TGTGCCAGCAGCTCACACGGGGGCTTATACGAGCAGTACTTC	CASSSHGGLYEQYF
TRBV15	TRBD1	-	TRBJ1-4	TGTGCCACCAGCGGACCGGGACAGGGGGCGTTTTTAGCAATTTCGGAAAAACTGTTTTTT	CATSGPGQGAFLAISEKLFF
TRBV2	-	few	TRBJ2-3	TGTGCCAGCAACCCCCCACTAGCCCTTAGGAGTACGCAGTATTTT	CASNPPLALRSTQYF
TRBV29-1	TRBD1	-	TRBJ2-1	TGCAGCGTTGTAACCGGGACAGGCTATGAGCAGTTCTTC	CSVVTGTGYEQFF
TRBV11-2	TRBD1	-	TRBJ1-2	TGTGCCAGCAGCAGCGGGACAGGGGGTCGGTATGGCTACACCTTC	CASSSGTGGRYGYTF
TRBV3-1	-	-	TRBJ1-3	TGTGCCAGCAGCCAGTGGGCGGAGCAGGCCATATATTTT	CASSQWAEQAIYF
TRBV12-3/TRBV12-4	-	-	TRBJ2-5	TGTGCCAGCAGTTTGGGGACCGTTAAGGTGGAGACCCAGTACTTC	CASSLGTVKVETQYF
TRBV5-1	-	few	TRBJ2-7	TGCGCCAGCAGCTTGGAACCGGGACGGACGTCCTACGAGCAGTACTTC	CASSLEPGRTSYEQYF
TRBV5-1	-	once	TRBJ2-5	TGCGCCAGCAGCACGGGACTGACAGGAGTGGAGACCCAGTACTTC	CASSTGLTGVETQYF
TRBV6-1	TRBD1	-	TRBJ2-3	TGTGCCAGCAGCGCACGGGACAGAGGGACCACAGATACGCAGTATTTT	CASSARDRGTTDTQYF
TRBV20-1	TRBD1	-	TRBJ1-5	TGCAGTGCTAGGGACAGGGATCAGCCCCAGCATTTT	CSARDRDQPQHF
TRBV30	-	-	TRBJ2-4	TGTGCCTGTTCAGAGGGTTCCAAAAACATTCAGTACTTC	CACSEGSKNIQYF
TRBV7-2	TRBD1	-	TRBJ2-1	TGTGCCAGCAGCAAGGGACAGGGCCTCTACAATGAGCAGTTCTTC	CASSKGQGLYNEQFF
TRBV9	-	-	TRBJ2-3	TGTGCCAGCAGGGATACCGGGGATACGCAGTATTTT	CASRDTGDTQYF
TRBV5-1	-	-	TRBJ1-1	TGCGCCAGCAGCTTGGGGTCGGCACTATCGAACACTGAAGCTTTCTTT	CASSLGSALSNTEAFF
TRBV7-2	-	-	TRBJ1-4	TGTGCCAGCAGCTTAGGCCTAACAGGGAATGAAAAACTGTTTTTT	CASSLGLTGNEKLFF
TRBV18	-	-	TRBJ1-4	TGTGCCAGCTCACGGGCATCAACTAATGAAAAACTGTTTTTT	CASSRASTNEKLFF
TRBV9	TRBD1	-	TRBJ2-2	TGTGCCAGCAGCGTAGCTGGGACAGGAACAACCGGGGAGCTGTTTTTT	CASSVAGTGTTGELFF
TRBV29-1	-	once	TRBJ1-2	TGCAGCGTAACAAGGACAGATGGCTACACCTTC	CSVTRTDGYTF
TRBV25-1	TRBD2	-	TRBJ2-5	TGTGCCAGTGGGAGGGCGGGAGTAAAGGAGACCCAGTACTTC	CASGRAGVKETQYF
TRBV6-5	TRBD1	-	TRBJ1-5	TGTGCCAGCACAGGGGGGTTGAGTCAGCCCCAGCATTTT	CASTGGLSQPQHF
TRBV5-1	TRBD1	-	TRBJ1-1	TGCGCCAGCAGTTTCGGACAGGGAACTGAAGCTTTCTTT	CASSFGQGTEAFF
TRBV5-1	TRBD2	-	TRBJ2-5	TGCGCCAGCAGCGAGGGGACTAGCGGCAAAGAGACCCAGTACTTC	CASSEGTSGKETQYF